This T cell receptor beta chain was sequenced during a study of blood T cell repertoires in COVID-19. Study-wide context: T cells, B-cell-depleted T cells, or PBMCs supplied cDNA or gDNA.

The table came from immunoSEQ multiplex PCR; TCRdb's copy has only in-frame clones and leaves some out. The sample contains fewer than 70,000 clones, roughly nine tenths of which appear only once. V lost 10 bases to trimming and J lost 2 bases, with 15 bases between them. The CDR3 is 14 amino acids. The germline V gene has CDR1 LNHDA and CDR2 SQIVND (reference sequence). The clonotype originates from a man between 45 and 60 years old with acute or convalescent COVID-19. This chain connects TRBV19 to TRBJ2-1; D may be TRBD1 (6 bases). Sequenced: peripheral blood. Written as DNA, the CDR3 is TGTGCCACCACCTCGGACAGAGCCTACAATGAGCAGTTCTTC. Encoded protein: CATTSDRAYNEQFF.